The present T cell receptor (beta chain) was sequenced within a study of Graves' ophthalmopathy and Graves' hyperthyroidism (dated by TCRdb to between 2017 and 2018). Concerning the study at large: Peripheral blood samples were taken at the time of initial diagnosis, before any treatment was given. TCR beta repertoire signatures were used to distinguish Graves' ophthalmopathy from Graves' hyperthyroidism and to predict progression to ophthalmopathy. In total, 135 blood samples were TCR-sequenced: under 45 ophthalmopathy, under 85 hyperthyroidism and approximately 17 hyperthyroidism-to-ophthalmopathy patients. A discovery set of 90 to 100 patients (approximately 42 ophthalmopathy, under 65 stable hyperthyroidism) was enrolled to explore V-J signatures distinguishing ophthalmopathy from hyperthyroidism. The independent validation cohort included under 20 hyperthyroidism patients plus 17 patients who later progressed from hyperthyroidism to ophthalmopathy. T-cell repertoires of thyroid tissue and blood were compared in about 6 hyperthyroidism patients. Once sampling was done, hyperthyroidism patients were given methimazole at a starting dose of 30 mg daily, while ophthalmopathy patients were given high-dose intravenous methylprednisolone. The 100 or so discovery patients were randomly split 7:3 into training and test sets.

Here is what the overall study found, with its caveats: In validation, the model predicted ophthalmopathy progression with nearly 71% sensitivity and about 77% specificity; fewer than 15 predicted patients were CT-confirmed with GO in a median of approximately 6.5 months. No statistical method was used to set the sample size in advance, and the investigators knew which group each participant was assigned to. Ophthalmopathy was separated from stable hyperthyroidism by the 13-signature model with around 89% sensitivity and about 81% specificity in cross-validation and with 80%/75% in the test set. Most expanded thyroid clonotypes with a frequency above 0.001 also appeared in blood, which suggests that blood repertoires may reflect the immune response in the thyroid.

CDR1 and CDR2, per the germline V gene (reference sequence), are SEHNR and FQNEAQ. There are 15 amino acids in the CDR3, from cysteine to phenylalanine inclusive. Of all the DNA, just the CDR3 is kept, 45 bases in frame from base 1. Deletion took 2 bases off V and 5 bases off J, with a span of 16 bases between the germline ends. Hyperthyroidism was defined as stable when no progression to ophthalmopathy occurred within 18 months of follow-up. Hyperthyroidism patients were newly diagnosed, were aged 18 to 65 years, and had a disease duration under 2 months. Patients with other autoimmune diseases, uncontrolled infections, pregnancy or lactation were excluded from the study. Clinical symptoms, serum thyroxine, TRAb, thyroid ultrasound and orbital computed tomography were used for diagnosis. Using Ficoll-Paque density gradient centrifugation, PBMCs were isolated from 10 ml of fresh peripheral blood. Total RNA was extracted with Trizol reagent and quality-checked on an Agilent 2100 Bioanalyzer.

For repertoire sequencing, TCR beta CDR3 regions were amplified from RNA transcripts. The first round was an RT-PCR using HTBI primers with the Qiagen OneStep RT-PCR kit, and this first round was followed by a second-round multiplex PCR, then size selection and purification. Sequencing of the libraries was carried out on an Illumina HiSeq2000 in paired-end mode with 100 bp reads. Per the original workflow: SOAPnuke was used for read processing, and reads with adapters, uncalled bases, a mean Phred below 15, or no exact constant-primer or identifier match were discarded. COPE v1.2.5 was used to merge high-quality paired reads. Clonotypes were defined as unique nucleotide sequences and were aligned to IMGT TRB V, D and J references using MiTCR v1.1. The analysis was limited to V-J combinations with a frequency above 0.0001, which together covered approximately 99% of the repertoires. For each V-J combination, a TCR clonal expansion and chaos score was defined as F50 clonal expansion divided by the chaos observed in the TCRdist matrix. Welch's t-statistics and random forest were used to narrow the features down to more than 10 V-J combinations, which were then fed into a naive Bayes classifier. The similarity between thyroid and blood repertoires was quantified using the Morisita-Horn index. In TCRdb, the public reads were trimmed at Q25 with fastp and aligned with MiXCR, with productive beta chains retained. Every distinct CDR3 protein forms one entry, paired with its most common genes and DNA. TCRdb's processing, not the authors', yielded these V and J calls. This sample is represented by about 620,000 distinct CDR3 sequences; about 20% of them were singletons. The top ten hold around 6.5% of the sample.

This clonotype was observed many times. The antigen it recognizes is unknown. No clone much larger than this one lies a single base away; base qualities are absent. This sequence originates from a woman younger than 30 with stable Graves' hyperthyroidism. Some clones in this sample may be carry-over from other donors' samples. Donor details come from another sample of the same person, matched by shared clones. This receptor chain uses TRBV7-9 and TRBJ2-7, with the D gene possibly TRBD1 or TRBD2, each one fitting 5 bases. Sequencing was performed on peripheral blood. The CDR3 reads as follows: CASSLYTGTGDEQYF. The nucleotide sequence is given as TGTGCCAGCAGCTTATACACCGGGACCGGGGACGAGCAGTACTTC. The entire variable domain, with the stretches around the CDR3 drawn from the reference TRBV7-9 and TRBJ2-7 proteins, is DTGVSQNPRHKITKRGQNVTFRCDPISEHNRLYWYRQTLGQGPEFLTYFQNEAQLEKSRLLSDRFSAERPKGSFSTLEIQRTEQGDSAMYLCASSLYTGTGDEQYFGPGTRLTVT.